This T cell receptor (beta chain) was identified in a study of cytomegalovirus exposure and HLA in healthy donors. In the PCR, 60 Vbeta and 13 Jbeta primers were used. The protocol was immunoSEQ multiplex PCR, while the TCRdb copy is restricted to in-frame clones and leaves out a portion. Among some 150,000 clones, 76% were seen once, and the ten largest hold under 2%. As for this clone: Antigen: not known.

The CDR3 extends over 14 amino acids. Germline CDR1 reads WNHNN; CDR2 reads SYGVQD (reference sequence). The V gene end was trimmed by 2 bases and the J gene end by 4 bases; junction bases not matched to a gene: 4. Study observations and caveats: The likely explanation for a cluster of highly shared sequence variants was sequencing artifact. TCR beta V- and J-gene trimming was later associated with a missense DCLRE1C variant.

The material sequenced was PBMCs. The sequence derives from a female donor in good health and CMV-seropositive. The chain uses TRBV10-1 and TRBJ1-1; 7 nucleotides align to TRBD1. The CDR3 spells CASSENRGITEAFF. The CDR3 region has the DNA TGCGCCAGCAGTGAGAACAGGGGTATCACTGAAGCTTTCTTT.